The clone carrying this T cell receptor beta chain has a single count. The protocol was immunoSEQ multiplex PCR, while the TCRdb copy is restricted to in-frame clones and leaves out a portion. The table records around 170,000 clones, 85% of them present only once. This sample stems from a study of cytomegalovirus exposure and HLA in healthy donors. CDR3 length: 16 amino acids. The germline V gene has CDR1 MNHEY and CDR2 SMNVEV (reference sequence). V lost 5 bases and J lost 3, with 17 bases in between. The TCR comes from a man aged 18 to 35 in good health and CMV-seropositive. Sequenced input: PBMCs. The V call is TRBV27, the J call TRBJ1-5; D might be TRBD1 (5 bases). CDR3 protein: CASSLRDGRNNQPQHF. CDR3 nucleotides: TGTGCCAGCAGTCTAAGGGACGGGAGAAACAATCAGCCCCAGCATTTT.